The T cell receptor (beta chain) under discussion was sequenced for a study of blood T cell repertoires in COVID-19. V was cut by 5 bases and J by 5 bases, with 19 bases left in between. Germline CDR1 is SGHTA and CDR2 is FQGNSA. This CDR3 has 16 amino acids. Enrollees, about 18 to 95 years old, lived in 24 US areas. Participants in the exposed group had met a COVID-19 case in the 2 weeks before joining the study. The protocol was immunoSEQ multiplex PCR, while the TCRdb copy is restricted to in-frame clones and leaves out a portion. The sample has about 190,000 clones; roughly 89% are singletons. The sample taken for sequencing was PBMCs or T cells enriched from blood (not recorded which). The receptor was isolated from a woman aged 25-40 years who had been exposed to COVID-19. The chain employs TRBV7-2 and TRBJ1-5; D remains ambiguous. CDR3 DNA: TGTGCCAGCAGCCCCTTCCCCACACAGCCGGATCAGCCCCAGCATTTT. Translating gives CASSPFPTQPDQPQHF. Looking up the rest from reference TRBV7-2 and TRBJ1-5 gives the full variable domain: GAGVSQSPSNKVTEKGKDVELRCDPISGHTALYWYRQSLGQGLEFLIYFQGNSAPDKSGLPSDRFSAERTGGSVSTLTIQRTQQEDSAVYLCASSPFPTQPDQPQHFGDGTRLSIL.